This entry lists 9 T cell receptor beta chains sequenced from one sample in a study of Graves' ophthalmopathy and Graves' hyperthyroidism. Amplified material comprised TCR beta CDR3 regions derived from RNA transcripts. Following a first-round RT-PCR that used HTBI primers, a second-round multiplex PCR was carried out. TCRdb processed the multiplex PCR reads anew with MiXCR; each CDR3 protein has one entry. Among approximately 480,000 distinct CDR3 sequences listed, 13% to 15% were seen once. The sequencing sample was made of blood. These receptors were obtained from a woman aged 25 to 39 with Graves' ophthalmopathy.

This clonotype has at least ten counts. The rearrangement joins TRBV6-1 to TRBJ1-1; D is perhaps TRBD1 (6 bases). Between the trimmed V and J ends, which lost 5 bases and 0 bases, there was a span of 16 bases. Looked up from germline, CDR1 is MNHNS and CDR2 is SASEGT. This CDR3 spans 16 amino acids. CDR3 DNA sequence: TGTGCCAGCAGTAGTGAGCGCAGGGGACTGAACACTGAAGCTTTCTTT. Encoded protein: CASSSERRGLNTEAFF.

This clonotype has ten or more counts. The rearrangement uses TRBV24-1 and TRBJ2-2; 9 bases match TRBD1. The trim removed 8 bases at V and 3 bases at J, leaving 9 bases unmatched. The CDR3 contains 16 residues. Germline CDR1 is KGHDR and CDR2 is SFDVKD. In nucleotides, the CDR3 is TGTGCCACCACCCCCTCCGGGACAGGGTACACCGGGGAGCTGTTTTTT. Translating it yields CATTPSGTGYTGELFF.

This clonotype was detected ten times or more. The CDR3 is CAWSRGQGGTQYF. The CDR3 nucleotides are TGTGCCTGGAGTAGGGGACAGGGAGGGACCCAGTACTTC. The chain couples TRBV30 to TRBJ2-5, with TRBD1 matching 9 bases. Germline-derived CDR1 and CDR2 are GTSNPN and SVGIG (reference sequence). V shed 2 bases, J shed 7 bases, and the junction held 5 bases outside the gene matches. This CDR3 spans 13 amino acids.

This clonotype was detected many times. CDR3 coding DNA: TGTGCCAGCAGTTACTCGGTGGCTGAGACCCAGTACTTC. Translating it yields CASSYSVAETQYF. The chain joins TRBV6-5 to TRBJ2-5; D gene uncertain. The CDR3 length is 13 residues. V shed 0 bases and J shed 5 bases, with 7 bases lying between them. In germline, CDR1 is MNHEY, CDR2 SVGAGI.

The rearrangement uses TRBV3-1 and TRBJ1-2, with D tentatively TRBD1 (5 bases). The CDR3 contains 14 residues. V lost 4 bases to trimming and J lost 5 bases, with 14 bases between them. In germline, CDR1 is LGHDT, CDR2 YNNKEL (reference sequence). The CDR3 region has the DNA TGTGCCAGCAGCCGGGGGGAGGGAGGATATGGCTACACCTTC. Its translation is CASSRGEGGYGYTF.

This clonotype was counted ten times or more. CDR3 bases: TGTGCCACCAGCAGAGATACAGAATTTATGGCCCAGTACTTC. This codes for CATSRDTEFMAQYF. V usage is TRBV15 and J usage is TRBJ2-5; D gene unclear. V lost 0 bases, J lost 9 bases, and 14 bases lay in between. CDR1 and CDR2 (germline): LNHNV, YYDKDF (reference sequence). The CDR3 is made up of 14 amino acids.

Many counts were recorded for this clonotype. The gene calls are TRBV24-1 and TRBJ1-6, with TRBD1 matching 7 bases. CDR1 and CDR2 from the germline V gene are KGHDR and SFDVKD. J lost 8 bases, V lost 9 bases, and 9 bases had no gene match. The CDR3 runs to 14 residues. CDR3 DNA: TGTGCCACCCCCTCGACAGGGTACGATTCACCCCTCCACTTT. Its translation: CATPSTGYDSPLHF.

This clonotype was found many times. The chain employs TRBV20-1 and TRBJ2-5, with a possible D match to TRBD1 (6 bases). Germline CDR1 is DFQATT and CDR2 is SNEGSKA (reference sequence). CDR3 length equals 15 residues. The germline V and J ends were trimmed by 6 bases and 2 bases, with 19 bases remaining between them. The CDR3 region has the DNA TGCAGTGCAGGGTCTTCGGACAGACTACAAGAGACCCAGTACTTC. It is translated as CSAGSSDRLQETQYF.

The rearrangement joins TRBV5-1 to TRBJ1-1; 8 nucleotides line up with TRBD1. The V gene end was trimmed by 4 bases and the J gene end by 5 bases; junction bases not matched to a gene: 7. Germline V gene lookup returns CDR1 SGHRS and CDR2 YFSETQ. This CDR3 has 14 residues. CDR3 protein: CASSPDREGTEAFF. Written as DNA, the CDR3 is TGCGCCAGCAGCCCGGACAGGGAGGGTACTGAAGCTTTCTTT.